The subject of this entry is one TCR beta chain. Clones were sequenced by immunoSEQ multiplex PCR, and TCRdb holds only the in-frame ones, with some missing. The sample shows 550,000 to 800,000 clones, roughly 91% of them seen only once. CD45RO+ cells went into CD8 memory alongside CCR7-negative CD45RA+ TemRA cells. Trimming left V 7 bases short and J 1 base short, with 16 bases between. This CDR3 has 15 amino acids. Germline values: CDR1 MGHDK, CDR2 SYGVNS. These data come from a study of shared clonotypes between healthy human individuals. The chain carries TRBV25-1 and TRBJ1-1; no reliable D call. The receptor comes from a man younger than 35 in good health. Some clones in this sample may be carry-over from other donors' samples. Sequenced: memory CD8+ T cells from PBMCs. The subset denotes: CD45RO+ cells pooled with CCR7-negative TemRA cells. The chain's CDR3 is CASNRGNRANTEAFF. CDR3 nucleotide sequence: TGTGCCAGCAACCGTGGGAATCGGGCGAACACTGAAGCTTTCTTT. The full variable domain, completed using reference TRBV25-1 and TRBJ1-1, is EADIYQTPRYLVIGTGKKITLECSQTMGHDKMYWYQQDPGMELHLIHYSYGVNSTEKGDLSSESTVSRIRTEHFPLTLESARPSHTSQYLCASNRGNRANTEAFFGQGTRLTVV.